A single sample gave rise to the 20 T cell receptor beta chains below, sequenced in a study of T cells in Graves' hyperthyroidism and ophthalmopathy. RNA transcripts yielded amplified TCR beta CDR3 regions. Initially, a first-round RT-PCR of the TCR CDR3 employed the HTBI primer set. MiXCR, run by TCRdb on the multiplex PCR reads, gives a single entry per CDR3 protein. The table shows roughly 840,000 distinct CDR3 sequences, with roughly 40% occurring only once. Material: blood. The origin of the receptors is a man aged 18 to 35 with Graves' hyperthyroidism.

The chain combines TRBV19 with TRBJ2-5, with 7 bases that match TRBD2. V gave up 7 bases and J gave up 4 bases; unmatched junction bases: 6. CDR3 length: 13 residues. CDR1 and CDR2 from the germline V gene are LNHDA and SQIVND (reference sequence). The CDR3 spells CASMERGRETQYF. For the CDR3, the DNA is TGTGCCAGTATGGAGCGGGGTAGAGAGACCCAGTACTTC. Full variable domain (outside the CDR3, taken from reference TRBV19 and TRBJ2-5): DGGITQSPKYLFRKEGQNVTLSCEQNLNHDAMYWYRQDPGQGLRLIYYSQIVNDFQKGDIAEGYSVSREKKESFPLTVTSAQKNPTAFYLCASMERGRETQYFGPGTRLLVL.

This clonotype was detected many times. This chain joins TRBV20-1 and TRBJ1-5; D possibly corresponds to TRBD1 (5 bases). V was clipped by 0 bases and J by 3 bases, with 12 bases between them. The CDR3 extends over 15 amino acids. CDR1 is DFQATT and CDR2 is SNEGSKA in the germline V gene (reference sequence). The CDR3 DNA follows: TGCAGTGCTAGAGAGATGGGGGAGTTCAATCAGCCCCAGCATTTT. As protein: CSAREMGEFNQPQHF.

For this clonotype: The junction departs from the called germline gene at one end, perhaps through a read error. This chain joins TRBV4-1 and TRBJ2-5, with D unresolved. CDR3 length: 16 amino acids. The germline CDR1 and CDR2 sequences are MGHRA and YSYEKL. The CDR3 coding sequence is TGCGCCAGCAGCTCACCCGATGACTTCTCCCAAGAGGCCCAGTACTTC. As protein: CASSSPDDFSQEAQYF.

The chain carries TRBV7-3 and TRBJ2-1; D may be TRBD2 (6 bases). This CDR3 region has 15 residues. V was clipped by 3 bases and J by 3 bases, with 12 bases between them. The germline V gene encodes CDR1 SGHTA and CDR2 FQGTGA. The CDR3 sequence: CASSFSGGGYNEQFF. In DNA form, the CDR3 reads TGTGCCAGCAGCTTTAGCGGTGGTGGCTACAATGAGCAGTTCTTC.

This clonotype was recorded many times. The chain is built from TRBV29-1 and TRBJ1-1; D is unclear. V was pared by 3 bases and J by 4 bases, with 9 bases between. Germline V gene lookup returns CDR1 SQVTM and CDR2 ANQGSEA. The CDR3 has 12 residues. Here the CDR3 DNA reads TGCAGCGTTGATCCGGCGAGCACTGAAGCTTTCTTT. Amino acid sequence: CSVDPASTEAFF.

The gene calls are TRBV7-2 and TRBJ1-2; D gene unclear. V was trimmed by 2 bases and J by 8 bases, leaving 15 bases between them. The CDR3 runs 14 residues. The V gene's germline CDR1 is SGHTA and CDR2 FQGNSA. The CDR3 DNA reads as TGTGCCAGCAGCTTATGGTCTGGCGGGCGCGGCTACACCTTC. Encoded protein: CASSLWSGGRGYTF.

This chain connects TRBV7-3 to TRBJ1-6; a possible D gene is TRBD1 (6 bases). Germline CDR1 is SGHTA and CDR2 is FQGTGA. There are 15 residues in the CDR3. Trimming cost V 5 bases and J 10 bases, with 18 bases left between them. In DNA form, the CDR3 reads TGTGCCAGCAGCCCACTAGCGGGGGGCGACTCACCCCTCCACTTT. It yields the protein CASSPLAGGDSPLHF.

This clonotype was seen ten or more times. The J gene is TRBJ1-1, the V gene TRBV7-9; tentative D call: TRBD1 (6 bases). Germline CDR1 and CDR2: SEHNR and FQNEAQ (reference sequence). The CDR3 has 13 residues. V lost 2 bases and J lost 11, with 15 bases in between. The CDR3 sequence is CASSLNAVQGAFF. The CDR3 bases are TGTGCCAGCAGCTTAAATGCTGTTCAGGGGGCTTTCTTT.

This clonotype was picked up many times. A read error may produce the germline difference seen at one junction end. This CDR3 is CASSYRDRGYEQYF. The CDR3 DNA sequence: TGTGCCAGTAGCTACCGGGACAGGGGCTACGAGCAGTACTTC. This rearrangement joins TRBV5-1 to TRBJ2-7, with 10 bases lining up with TRBD1. The V gene's germline CDR1 is SGHRS and CDR2 YFSETQ. The CDR3 has 14 residues.

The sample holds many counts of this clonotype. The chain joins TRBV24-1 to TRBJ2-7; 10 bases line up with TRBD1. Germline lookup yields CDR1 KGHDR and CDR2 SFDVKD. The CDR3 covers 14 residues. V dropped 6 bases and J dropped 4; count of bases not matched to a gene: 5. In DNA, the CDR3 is TGTGCCACCAGTCCGGGACAGGGGTCTTACGAGCAGTACTTC. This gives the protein CATSPGQGSYEQYF.

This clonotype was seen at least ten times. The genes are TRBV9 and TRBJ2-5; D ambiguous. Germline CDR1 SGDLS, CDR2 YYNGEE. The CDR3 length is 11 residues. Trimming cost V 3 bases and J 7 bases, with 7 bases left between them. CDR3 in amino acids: CASSAAGTQYF. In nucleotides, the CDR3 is TGTGCCAGCAGCGCCGCCGGGACCCAGTACTTC.

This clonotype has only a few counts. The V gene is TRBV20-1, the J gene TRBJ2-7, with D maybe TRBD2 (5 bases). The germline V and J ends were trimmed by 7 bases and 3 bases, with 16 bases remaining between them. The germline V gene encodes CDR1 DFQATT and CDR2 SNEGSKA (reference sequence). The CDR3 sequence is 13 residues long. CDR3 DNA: TGCAGTGAAAAGGACGGACTTCACTACGAGCAGTACTTC. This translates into CSEKDGLHYEQYF.

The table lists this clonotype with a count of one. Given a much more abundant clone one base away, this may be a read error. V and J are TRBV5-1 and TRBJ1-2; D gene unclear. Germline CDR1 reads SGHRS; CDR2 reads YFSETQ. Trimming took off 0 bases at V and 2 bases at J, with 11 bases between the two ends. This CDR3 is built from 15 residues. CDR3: CASSLASSLNYGYTF. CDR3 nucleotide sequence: TGCGCCAGCAGCTTGGCCTCCAGTCTCAACTATGGCTACACCTTC.

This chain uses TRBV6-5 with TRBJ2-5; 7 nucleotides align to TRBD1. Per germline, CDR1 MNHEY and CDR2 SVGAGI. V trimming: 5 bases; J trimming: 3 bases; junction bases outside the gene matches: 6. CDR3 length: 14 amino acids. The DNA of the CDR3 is TGTGCCAGCAGTCAAGGGACAGCCGAAGAGACCCAGTACTTC. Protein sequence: CASSQGTAEETQYF.

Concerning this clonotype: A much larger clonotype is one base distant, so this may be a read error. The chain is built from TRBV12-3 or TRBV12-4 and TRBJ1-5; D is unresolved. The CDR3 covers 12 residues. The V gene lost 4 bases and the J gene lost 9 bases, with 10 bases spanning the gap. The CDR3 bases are TGTGCCAGCAGTTCCGCGAGCTCGCCCCAGCATTTT. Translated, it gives CASSSASSPQHF.

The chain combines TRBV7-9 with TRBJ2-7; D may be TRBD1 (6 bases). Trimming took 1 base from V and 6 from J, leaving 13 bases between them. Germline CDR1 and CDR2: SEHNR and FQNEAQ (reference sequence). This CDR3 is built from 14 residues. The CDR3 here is CASSLGTVLGEQYF. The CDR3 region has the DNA TGTGCCAGCAGCTTAGGGACAGTGCTAGGCGAGCAGTACTTC.

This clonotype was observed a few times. CDR3 amino acids: CSARTRDFGLSGEYF. The CDR3 coding sequence is TGCAGTGCTAGAACTCGGGACTTCGGTCTTTCGGGGGAGTACTTC. The V and J genes are TRBV20-1 and TRBJ2-7; tentatively, D is TRBD2 (6 bases). Per the germline V gene, CDR1 is DFQATT and CDR2 is SNEGSKA (reference sequence). The CDR3 loop spans 15 amino acids. Trimming cost V 2 bases and J 11 bases, with 25 bases left between them.

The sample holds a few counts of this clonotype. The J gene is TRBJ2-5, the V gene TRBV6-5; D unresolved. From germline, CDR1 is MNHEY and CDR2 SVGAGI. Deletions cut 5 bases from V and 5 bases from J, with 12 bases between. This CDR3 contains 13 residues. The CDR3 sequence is CASSARAEETQYF. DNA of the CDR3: TGTGCCAGCAGTGCCCGGGCGGAGGAGACCCAGTACTTC.

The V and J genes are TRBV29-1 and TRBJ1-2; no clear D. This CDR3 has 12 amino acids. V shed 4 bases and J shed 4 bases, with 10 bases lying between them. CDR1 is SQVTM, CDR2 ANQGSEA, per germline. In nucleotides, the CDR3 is TGCAGCGTTGCAAAGGGAGGCTATGGCTACACCTTC. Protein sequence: CSVAKGGYGYTF.

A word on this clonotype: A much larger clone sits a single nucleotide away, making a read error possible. For the CDR3, the DNA is TGTGCCAGCAGCTTTCCCAACTACGGGCAGTACTTC. Its translation: CASSFPNYGQYF. V is TRBV7-8 and J is TRBJ2-7; D is undetermined. In germline, CDR1 is SGHVS, CDR2 FQNEAQ. The CDR3 has 12 residues. The complete variable domain, with remaining parts taken from reference TRBV7-8 and TRBJ2-7, reads GAGVSQSPRYKVAKRGQDVALRCDPISGHVSLFWYQQALGQGPEFLTYFQNEAQLDKSGLPSDRFFAERPEGSVSTLKIQRTQQEDSAVYLCASSFPNYGQYFGPGTRLTVT.